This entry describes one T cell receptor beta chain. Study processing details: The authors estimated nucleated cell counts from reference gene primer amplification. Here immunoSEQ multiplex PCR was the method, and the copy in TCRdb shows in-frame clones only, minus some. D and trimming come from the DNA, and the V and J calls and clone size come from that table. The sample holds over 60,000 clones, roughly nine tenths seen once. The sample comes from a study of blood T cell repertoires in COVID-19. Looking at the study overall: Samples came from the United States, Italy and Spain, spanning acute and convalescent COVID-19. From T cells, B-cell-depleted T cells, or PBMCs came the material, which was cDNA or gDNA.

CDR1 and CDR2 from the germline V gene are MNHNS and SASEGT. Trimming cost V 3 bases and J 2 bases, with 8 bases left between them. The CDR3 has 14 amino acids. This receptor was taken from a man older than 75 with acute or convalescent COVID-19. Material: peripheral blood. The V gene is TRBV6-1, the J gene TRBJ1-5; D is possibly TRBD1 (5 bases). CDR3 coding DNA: TGTGCCAGCAGTGACAGGGAAGGCAATCAGCCCCAGCATTTT. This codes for CASSDREGNQPQHF.